The text below deals with one T cell receptor (beta chain). What antigen it recognizes has not been identified. No quality values exist for individual bases; no much larger clone is one base distant. Using the deep immunoSEQ assay, TCR CDR3 regions were amplified from genomic DNA by multiplex PCR. Extracted genomic DNA from each cell subset was distributed evenly across all wells of several immunoSEQ 96-well plates, and each plate was treated as a replicate. For sorted subsets, each replicate PCR was loaded with 200 ng genomic DNA, equivalent to 30,000 or so T cell genomes. Purified libraries were quantified with a Qubit 3.0 fluorometer, sized on a Bioanalyzer 2100, and re-quantified with the KAPA Library Quantification kit. Every immunoSEQ 96-well plate was sequenced on a separate single-read 150-cycle Illumina NextSeq 550 flow cell. The authors' analysis ran thus. Because only junctional sequences without quality scores were contained in the immunoSEQ output, filtering matching that applied to full-length reads could not be performed. Sequences were annotated with PyIR, a Python wrapper for IgBLAST v1.9, using IMGT germline references to assign V/J genes and CDR3. Reads were filtered out if the reads had weak V/J assignments (E-value above 1e-6), no CDR3, stop codons, out-of-frame junctions, or ambiguous translated residues. V3J clonotypes were defined as sequences sharing an identical inferred V gene, J gene, and CDR3 amino acid sequence. The percentage overlap between two repertoires was calculated by dividing the number of shared unique clonotypes by the size of the smaller repertoire. RTK rarefaction, the Chao1 estimator, and Recon v2.1 estimates of unobserved clonotypes were used to assess repertoire richness. For all TCRbeta clonotypes obtained by the gDNA method from four donors, generation probabilities were computed with OLGA. TCRdb stores this immuneACCESS table with in-frame sequences only. Part of the clones is absent; in the studies checked, under half of the shortfall reflects unresolved V genes, and no reason is known for the rest. V and J calls plus clone size are reproduced from that table; the DNA served to infer D and trimming. Here the sample has under 850,000 clones; 80% to 95% occur a single time. The top ten clonotypes cover approximately 25% of the sample.

CD8 naive samples were CD45RO-negative cells positively selected for CCR7, giving a CD45RA+CCR7+ population that excluded TemRA cells. The donors were healthy, HIV-negative adults who had no recently reported acute infections or vaccinations. Every donor was a Caucasian adult residing in Nashville, Tennessee, USA. Blood was obtained by leukapheresis, after which PBMCs were separated by Ficoll-Histopaque density gradient centrifugation and cryopreserved in liquid nitrogen vapor phase. Analytical flow cytometry was used to check the purity and quantity of every magnetically sorted T cell population. Each sorted fraction had its genomic DNA isolated and then quantified by UV absorbance on a Nanodrop 2000c. This record belongs to a study of shared clonotypes between healthy human individuals (dated by TCRdb to 2018 to 2021). With regard to the full study: The cohort included a few men and a couple of women between 18 and 49 years of age. Each donor's leukapheresis produced roughly between roughly 0.85 and 9.5 billion PBMCs. Per donor, three plates each were used for CD4 naive and CD4 memory, two for CD8 naive, and one for CD8 memory. To estimate repertoire size and how much clonotype sharing occurs between individuals, the study deeply sequenced the blood TCR repertoires of about five healthy adults. To increase sequencing depth and limit assay-specific biases, TCR repertoire library preparation and sequencing were carried out by different laboratories using diverse techniques.

Results and caveats for the whole study, not just this receptor: Incomplete sequencing was indicated by rarefaction of sorted-subset datasets, despite the large sequencing depth. Sampling was limited to blood, and TCR repertoires in tissue likely differ from TCR repertoires in blood. Based on pairwise subsampling, the degree of clonotype sharing among donors was expected to be affected by sequencing depth. Larger estimated clonotype richness was generally found for naive subsets than for memory subsets. Compared with non-shared clonotypes, clonotypes shared by all four sorted-subset donors had higher generation probabilities. The genetic and exposure-history diversity represented was limited by the small number of donors. Across a few donors, approximately 4.6% of naive CD4, approximately 3.5% of naive CD8, 2.3% of memory CD4, and 0.4% of memory CD8 clonotypes were shared.

Material for sequencing was naive CD8+ T cells sorted from blood. The cell subset or site label, as the study defines it: CD45RA+CCR7+. The sequence came from a man aged 25-45 years in good health.

The CDR3 protein is CSVEGLAGAEYNEQFF. Here is the DNA: TGCAGCGTTGAGGGACTAGCGGGAGCCGAATACAATGAGCAGTTCTTC. The rearrangement combines TRBV29-1 with TRBJ2-1, with 14 central nucleotides matching TRBD2. From the cysteine up to the phenylalanine, the CDR3 has a length of 16 residues. Only the CDR3 DNA stays, 48 bases, in frame from base 1. Unmatched junction bases come to 5, with V trimmed by 3 bases and J by 4 bases. The CDR1 and CDR2 encoded by the germline V gene are SQVTM and ANQGSEA.